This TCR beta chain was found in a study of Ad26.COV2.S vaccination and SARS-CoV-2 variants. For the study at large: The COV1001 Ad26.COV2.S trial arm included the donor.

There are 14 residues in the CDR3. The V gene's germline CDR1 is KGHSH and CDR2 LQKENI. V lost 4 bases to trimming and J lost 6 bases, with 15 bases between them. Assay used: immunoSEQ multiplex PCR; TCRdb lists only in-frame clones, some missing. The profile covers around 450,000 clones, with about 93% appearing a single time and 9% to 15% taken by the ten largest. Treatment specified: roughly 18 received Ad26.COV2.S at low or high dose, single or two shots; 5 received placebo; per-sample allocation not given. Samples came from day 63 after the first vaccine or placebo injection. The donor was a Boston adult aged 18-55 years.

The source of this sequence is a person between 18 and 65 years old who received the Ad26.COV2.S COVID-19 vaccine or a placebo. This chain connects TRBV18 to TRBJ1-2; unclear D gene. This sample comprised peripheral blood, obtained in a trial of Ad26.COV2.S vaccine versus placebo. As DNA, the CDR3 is TGTGCCAGCTCACTAAGCCAATACGCCGATGGCTACACCTTC. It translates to CASSLSQYADGYTF.